These 20 T cell receptor beta chains came from one sample sequenced in a study of OX40 agonist ivuxolimab in advanced cancers. Data came from immunoSEQ multiplex PCR; TCRdb stores just in-frame clones and leaves some out. The table lists around 15,000 clones, about 86% of them singletons. The sample consisted of CD4+ or CD8+ T cells sorted from blood, taken in a trial of the OX40 agonist ivuxolimab. These receptors came from an adult with an advanced solid tumor such as melanoma, head and neck, liver or kidney cancer.

This rearrangement joins TRBV7-3 to TRBJ2-1; D is ambiguous. The V gene's germline CDR1 is SGHTA and CDR2 FQGTGA. The V end was cut by 0 bases, the J end by 9 bases, with 9 bases between. The CDR3 runs to 13 residues. CDR3 nucleotide sequence: TGTGCCAGCAGCTTAACGGGATCGGGTGAGCAGTTCTTC. Its translation: CASSLTGSGEQFF.

The chain has TRBV11-2 and TRBJ2-1, with D unresolved. The CDR3 extends over 16 amino acids. Deletions cut 3 bases from V and 0 bases from J, with 12 bases between. Germline loops: CDR1 SGHAT, CDR2 FQNNGV. The CDR3 DNA sequence: TGTGCCAGCAGCTTTACCCGAGCCGACTCCTACAATGAGCAGTTCTTC. This gives the protein CASSFTRADSYNEQFF. Filled out from reference TRBV11-2 and TRBJ2-1, the complete variable domain reads EAGVAQSPRYKIIEKRQSVAFWCNPISGHATLYWYQQILGQGPKLLIQFQNNGVVDDSQLPKDRFSAERLKGVDSTLKIQPAKLEDSAVYLCASSFTRADSYNEQFFGPGTRLTVL.

V is TRBV6-5 and J is TRBJ1-1; the match to TRBD1 covers 7 bases. Germline CDR1 reads MNHEY; CDR2 reads SVGAGI. The V segment lost 5 bases and the J segment 1 base; nucleotides outside the gene matches: 4. The CDR3 runs to 14 residues. CDR3 coding DNA: TGTGCCAGCAGTCCGGGACAGAAGAACACTGAAGCTTTCTTT. Translated: CASSPGQKNTEAFF.

This chain uses TRBV6-5 with TRBJ2-1; D is perhaps TRBD2 (6 bases). The V end lost 6 bases, the J end lost 0 bases, and 12 bases lay between the germline ends. The CDR3 is made up of 15 amino acids. Per germline, CDR1 MNHEY and CDR2 SVGAGI. CDR3 in DNA: TGTGCCAGCAGCCCCCCCGGGAGCTCCTACAATGAGCAGTTCTTC. As protein: CASSPPGSSYNEQFF.

This rearrangement joins TRBV4-1 to TRBJ2-1; the D gene could be TRBD1 or TRBD2 (5 bases each). Germline V gene data show CDR1 as MGHRA and CDR2 as YSYEKL. V lost 4 bases, J lost 6 bases, and 10 bases lay in between. This CDR3 spans 13 amino acids. The CDR3 DNA sequence: TGCGCCAGCAGCCCCCCGGGACCCAATGAGCAGTTCTTC. As protein: CASSPPGPNEQFF.

The V gene is TRBV5-4, the J gene TRBJ1-5, with D hard to call. Between the trimmed V and J ends, which lost 0 bases and 1 base, there was a span of 8 bases. This CDR3 is built from 15 residues. Germline-derived CDR1 and CDR2 are SGHNT and YYREEE (reference sequence). In DNA form, the CDR3 reads TGTGCCAGCAGCTTGGGCCCCTGGAGCAATCAGCCCCAGCATTTT. Protein product: CASSLGPWSNQPQHF.

The chain recombines TRBV27 with TRBJ2-7; no clear D. Looked up from germline, CDR1 is MNHEY and CDR2 is SMNVEV (reference sequence). The CDR3 extends over 14 amino acids. Trimming cost V 7 bases and J 0 bases, with 13 bases left between them. The CDR3 DNA follows: TGTGCCAGCAACCCCACCGGCGCCTCCTACGAGCAGTACTTC. This gives the protein CASNPTGASYEQYF.

This chain joins TRBV5-5 and TRBJ2-7; 14 bases are a match to TRBD2. Losses at the gene ends were 4 bases for V and 1 base for J; bases not matched to a gene: 4. The CDR3 extends over 16 amino acids. CDR1 SGHKS and CDR2 YYEKEE come from the germline V gene (reference sequence). The CDR3 bases are TGTGCCAGCAGCCAGGGGACTAGCGGGAGTTCCTACGAGCAGTACTTC. Its protein product is CASSQGTSGSSYEQYF.

In this sample, this clone turned up once. V is TRBV28 and J is TRBJ2-7; TRBD1 matches at 11 bases. From germline, CDR1 is MDHEN and CDR2 SYDVKM. J gave up 3 bases and V 4 bases, and 2 bases lay outside the gene matches. The CDR3 has 14 amino acids. The CDR3 loop reads CASSSGQGVYEQYF. Written as DNA, the CDR3 is TGTGCCAGCAGTTCGGGACAGGGGGTCTACGAGCAGTACTTC.

This clone was detected a few times. The genes are TRBV21-1 and TRBJ2-7. TRBV21-1 represents a pseudogene. The CDR3 consists of 15 residues. The CDR3 bases are TGTGCCAGCAGCAAATTATACAGCCCGGGCTACGAGCAGTACTTC. Amino acids: CASSKLYSPGYEQYF.

The rearrangement joins TRBV4-3 to TRBJ2-1; unclear D gene. This CDR3 has 13 amino acids. CDR1 and CDR2 from the germline V gene are LGHNA and YSLEER. The V end was cut by 1 base, the J end by 2 bases, with 3 bases between. CDR3 sequence: CASSQGAYNEQFF. CDR3 nucleotide sequence: TGCGCCAGCAGCCAAGGGGCCTACAATGAGCAGTTCTTC.

The genes are TRBV11-2 and TRBJ2-7, with 10 positions matching TRBD2. J was trimmed by 4 bases and V by 1 base; bases with no gene match: 7. The CDR3 consists of 16 residues. Germline V gives CDR1 SGHAT, CDR2 FQNNGV. CDR3 sequence reads: CASSLGLAGDWYEQYF. Here the CDR3 DNA reads TGTGCCAGCAGCTTAGGGCTAGCGGGAGATTGGTACGAGCAGTACTTC.

V is TRBV19 and J is TRBJ2-7; 7 bases match TRBD2. This CDR3 spans 14 amino acids. The germline V gene has CDR1 LNHDA and CDR2 SQIVND (reference sequence). Here the CDR3 DNA reads TGTGCACCAAGGGCGCGGGAGTGCTCCTACGAGCAGTACTTC. The encoded protein is CAPRARECSYEQYF.

Here the CDR3 DNA reads TGTGCCAGCATCCCGACAGGGACATATGGCTACACCTTC. This sequence encodes CASIPTGTYGYTF. J is TRBJ1-2 and V is TRBV6-1; 7 nucleotides agree with TRBD1. V trimming: 7 bases; J trimming: 5 bases; junction bases outside the gene matches: 7. Germline lookup yields CDR1 MNHNS and CDR2 SASEGT. The CDR3 runs 13 residues.

This chain links TRBV6-5 with TRBJ1-3; D is possibly TRBD1 (5 bases). CDR3 length: 16 residues. Trimming cost V 2 bases and J 2 bases, with 13 bases left between them. Germline V gene lookup returns CDR1 MNHEY and CDR2 SVGAGI. Here the CDR3 reads CASSYGRGFPGNTIYF. DNA for the CDR3: TGTGCCAGCAGTTACGGGCGGGGCTTCCCTGGAAACACCATATATTTT.

V usage is TRBV5-6 and J usage is TRBJ2-3, with D perhaps given as TRBD1 or TRBD2 (5 bases each). The ends were cut back, 4 bases at V and 2 bases at J, with 11 bases in the middle. This CDR3 has 14 residues. Germline V CDR1 and CDR2: SGHDT, YYEEEE. Written as DNA, the CDR3 is TGTGCCAGCAGCAAACGGGGCCCCACAGATACGCAGTATTTT. As protein: CASSKRGPTDTQYF.

This rearrangement joins TRBV18 to TRBJ1-6, with D tentatively TRBD1 (5 bases). CDR1 KGHSH and CDR2 LQKENI come from the germline V gene. The CDR3 spans 15 residues. Trimming shortened V by 2 bases and J by 10 bases, and 15 bases separated the two germline ends. CDR3 residues: CASSPSGQGLSPLHF. The DNA of the CDR3 is TGTGCCAGCTCACCATCAGGGCAGGGTTTGTCACCCCTCCACTTT.

J is TRBJ2-7 and V is TRBV4-1; D remains unclear. The CDR3 is made up of 13 amino acids. Germline V lookup: CDR1 MGHRA, CDR2 YSYEKL. Trimming left V 4 bases short and J 3 bases short, with 10 bases between. In nucleotides, the CDR3 is TGCGCCAGCAGCCGAGACACCGTCTACGAGCAGTACTTC. Protein: CASSRDTVYEQYF.

The V call is TRBV6-1, the J call TRBJ2-1, with a possible D match to TRBD1 (5 bases). The CDR3 consists of 14 residues. With 6 bases removed from V and 1 base from J, the gap between germline ends came to 10 bases. Germline-derived CDR1 and CDR2 are MNHNS and SASEGT. CDR3 nucleotide sequence: TGTGCCAGCAGGACAGACCAATCCTACAATGAGCAGTTCTTC. Translated: CASRTDQSYNEQFF.

This clone has a handful of counts. For the CDR3, the DNA is TGTGCCAGCAGGGCTCCTAGGACAGGGAACTATGGCTACACCTTC. Protein sequence: CASRAPRTGNYGYTF. This sequence joins TRBV28 and TRBJ1-2; the match to TRBD1 covers 8 bases. This CDR3 contains 15 residues. V gave up 6 bases and J gave up 2 bases; unmatched junction bases: 8. CDR1 MDHEN and CDR2 SYDVKM come from the germline V gene.